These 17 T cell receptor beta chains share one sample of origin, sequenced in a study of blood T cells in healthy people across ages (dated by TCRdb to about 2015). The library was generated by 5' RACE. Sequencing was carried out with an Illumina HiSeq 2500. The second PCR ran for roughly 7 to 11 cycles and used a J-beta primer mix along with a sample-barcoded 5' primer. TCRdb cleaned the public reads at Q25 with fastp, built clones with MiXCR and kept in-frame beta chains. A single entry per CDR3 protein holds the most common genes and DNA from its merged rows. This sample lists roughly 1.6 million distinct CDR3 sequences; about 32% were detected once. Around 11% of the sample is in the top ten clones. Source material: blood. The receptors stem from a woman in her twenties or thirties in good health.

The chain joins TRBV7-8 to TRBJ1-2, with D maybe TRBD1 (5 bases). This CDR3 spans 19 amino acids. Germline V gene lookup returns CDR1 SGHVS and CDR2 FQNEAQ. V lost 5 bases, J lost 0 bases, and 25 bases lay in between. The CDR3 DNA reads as TGTGCCAGCAGCGATATACCGGGACCGAGTAGGGTTTCTAACTATGGCTACACCTTC. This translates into CASSDIPGPSRVSNYGYTF.

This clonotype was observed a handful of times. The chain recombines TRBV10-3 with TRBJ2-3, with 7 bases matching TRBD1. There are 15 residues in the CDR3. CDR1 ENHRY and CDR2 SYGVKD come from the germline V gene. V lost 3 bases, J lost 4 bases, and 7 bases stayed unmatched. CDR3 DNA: TGTGCCATCAGTGAACGACAGGGTCGGGCAGATACGCAGTATTTT. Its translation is CAISERQGRADTQYF.

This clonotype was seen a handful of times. In DNA form, the CDR3 reads TGTGCCACCAGCAGAGCCGGGGGCAGGTCCTACAATGAGCAGTTCTTC. The encoded protein is CATSRAGGRSYNEQFF. V is TRBV15 and J is TRBJ2-1; D may correspond to TRBD1 or TRBD2 (6 bases each). From germline, CDR1 is LNHNV and CDR2 YYDKDF (reference sequence). The CDR3 extends over 16 amino acids. Trimming stripped 1 base from V and 1 base from J, with 11 bases between.

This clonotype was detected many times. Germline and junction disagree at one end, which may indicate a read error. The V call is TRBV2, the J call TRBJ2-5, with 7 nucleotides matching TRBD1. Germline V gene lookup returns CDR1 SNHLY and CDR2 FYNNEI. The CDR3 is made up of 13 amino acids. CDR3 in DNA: TGCGCCAGCAGCGAGGGGGCGGTAGAGACCCAGTACTTC. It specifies CASSEGAVETQYF. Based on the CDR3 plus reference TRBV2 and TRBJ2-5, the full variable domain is EPEVTQTPSHQVTQMGQEVILRCVPISNHLYFYWYRQILGQKVEFLVSFYNNEISEKSEIFDDQFSVERPDGSNFTLKIRSTKLEDSAMYFCASSEGAVETQYFGPGTRLLVL.

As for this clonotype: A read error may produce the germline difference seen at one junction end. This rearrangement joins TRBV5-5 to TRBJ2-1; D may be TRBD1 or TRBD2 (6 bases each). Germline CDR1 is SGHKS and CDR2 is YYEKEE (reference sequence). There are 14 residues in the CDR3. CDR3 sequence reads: CDSSFDGGGNEQFF. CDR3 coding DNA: TGTGACAGCAGCTTTGACGGGGGCGGGAATGAGCAGTTCTTC.

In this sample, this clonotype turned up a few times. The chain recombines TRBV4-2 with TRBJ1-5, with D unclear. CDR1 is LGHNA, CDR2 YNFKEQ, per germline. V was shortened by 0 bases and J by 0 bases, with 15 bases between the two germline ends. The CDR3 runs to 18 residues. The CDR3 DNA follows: TGTGCCAGCAGCCAAGATCCCGGTGCACGAAATAGCAATCAGCCCCAGCATTTT. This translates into CASSQDPGARNSNQPQHF.

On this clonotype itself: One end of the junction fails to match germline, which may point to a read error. This chain's CDR3 is CASTLRTGNTEAFF. The CDR3 DNA follows: TGTGCCAGCACCTTACGGACAGGGAACACTGAAGCTTTCTTT. The V gene is TRBV11-2, the J gene TRBJ1-1, with 7 bases lining up with TRBD1. The CDR3 runs 14 residues. Germline V CDR1 and CDR2: SGHAT, FQNNGV.

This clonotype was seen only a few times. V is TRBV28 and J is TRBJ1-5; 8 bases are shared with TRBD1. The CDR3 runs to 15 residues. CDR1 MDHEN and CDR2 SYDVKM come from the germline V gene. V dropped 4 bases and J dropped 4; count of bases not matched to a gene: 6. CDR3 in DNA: TGTGCCAGCAGTTCCTGGACAGGGAGTAATCAGCCCCAGCATTTT. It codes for CASSSWTGSNQPQHF.

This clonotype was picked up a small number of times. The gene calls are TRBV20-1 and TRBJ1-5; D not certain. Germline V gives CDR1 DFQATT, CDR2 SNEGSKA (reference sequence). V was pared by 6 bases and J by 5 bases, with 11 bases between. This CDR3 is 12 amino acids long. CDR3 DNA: TGCAGTGCGTGGACGTCCGATCAGCCCCAGCATTTT. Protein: CSAWTSDQPQHF.

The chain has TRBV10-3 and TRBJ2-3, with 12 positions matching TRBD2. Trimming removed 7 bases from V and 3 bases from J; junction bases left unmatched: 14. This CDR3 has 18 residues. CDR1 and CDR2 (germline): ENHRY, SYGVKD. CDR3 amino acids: CAIKGASGRAMNTDTQYF. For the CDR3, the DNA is TGTGCCATCAAGGGGGCTAGCGGGAGGGCCATGAATACAGATACGCAGTATTTT.

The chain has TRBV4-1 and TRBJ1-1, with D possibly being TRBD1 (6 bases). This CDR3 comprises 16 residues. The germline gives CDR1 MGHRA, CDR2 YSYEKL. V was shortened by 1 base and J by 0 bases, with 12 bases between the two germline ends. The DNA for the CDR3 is TGCGCCAGCAGCCAAGCCAGGGGCGAAATGAACACTGAAGCTTTCTTT. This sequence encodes CASSQARGEMNTEAFF.

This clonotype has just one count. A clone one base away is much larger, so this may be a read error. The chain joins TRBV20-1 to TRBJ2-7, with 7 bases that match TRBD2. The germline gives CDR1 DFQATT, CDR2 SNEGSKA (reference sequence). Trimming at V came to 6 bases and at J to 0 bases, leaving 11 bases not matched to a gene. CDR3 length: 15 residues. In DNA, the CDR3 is TGCAGTGCCCTTACTAGCGAAAGTAGCTCCTACGAGCAGTACTTC. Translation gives CSALTSESSSYEQYF.

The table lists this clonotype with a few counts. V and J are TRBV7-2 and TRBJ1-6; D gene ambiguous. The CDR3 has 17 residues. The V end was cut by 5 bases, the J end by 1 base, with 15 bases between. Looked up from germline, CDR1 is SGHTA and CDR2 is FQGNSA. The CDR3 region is CASSPGPARSYNSPLHF. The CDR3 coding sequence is TGTGCCAGCAGCCCAGGCCCCGCAAGGTCCTATAATTCACCCCTCCACTTT.

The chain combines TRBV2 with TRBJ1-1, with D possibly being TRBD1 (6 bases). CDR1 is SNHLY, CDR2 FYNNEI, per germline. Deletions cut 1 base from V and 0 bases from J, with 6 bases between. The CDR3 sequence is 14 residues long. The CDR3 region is CASSEGTVNTEAFF. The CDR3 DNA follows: TGTGCCAGCAGTGAAGGGACAGTGAACACTGAAGCTTTCTTT.

CDR3 nucleotide sequence: TGTGCCAGTAGTATTCAGGTCTCCTACGAGCAGTACTTC. Protein product: CASSIQVSYEQYF. The chain couples TRBV19 to TRBJ2-7; no clear D gene. CDR1 and CDR2 from the germline V gene are LNHDA and SQIVND (reference sequence). The CDR3 loop spans 13 amino acids. Trimming removed 3 bases at V and 0 bases at J, with 6 bases between.

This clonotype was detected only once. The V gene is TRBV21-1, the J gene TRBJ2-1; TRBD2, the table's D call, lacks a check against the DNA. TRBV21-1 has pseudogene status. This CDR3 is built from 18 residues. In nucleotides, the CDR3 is TGTGTCAGCAGCAAAGAAGCCCCGGAGTTGCGGGGGGGCCGGAGTCCGTTCTTC. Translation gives CVSSKEAPELRGGRSPFF.

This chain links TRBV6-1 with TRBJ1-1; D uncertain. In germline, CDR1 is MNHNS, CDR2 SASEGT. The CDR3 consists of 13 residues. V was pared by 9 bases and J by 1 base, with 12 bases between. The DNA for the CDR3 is TGTGCCAGTATTCGGAGGAAGAACACTGAAGCTTTCTTT. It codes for CASIRRKNTEAFF.